These 19 T cell receptor beta chains came from one sample sequenced in a study of T cell repertoires in cytomegalovirus infection. TCRdb re-derived calls from the reads in MiXCR, one entry per CDR3 protein. The repertoire includes about 360,000 distinct CDR3 sequences, around a sixth of them detected once, and 7.5% to 9.5% sits in the top ten. The sample consisted of PBMCs. These receptor sequences come from a human donor in good health (CMV status not recorded). Some clones in this sample may be carry-over from other donors' samples.

The V call is TRBV7-9, the J call TRBJ2-3; 7 bases map to TRBD2. The trim removed 5 bases at V and 1 base at J, leaving 15 bases unmatched. CDR1 and CDR2 from the germline V gene are SEHNR and FQNEAQ (reference sequence). The CDR3 contains 18 residues. As DNA, the CDR3 is TGTGCCAGCAGCCCACAAAACCTCCCGGGACTACGCACAGATACGCAGTATTTT. It is translated as CASSPQNLPGLRTDTQYF.

The V gene is TRBV5-1, the J gene TRBJ2-7; a weak D match, TRBD1 (6 bases). The V gene lost 0 bases and the J gene lost 3 bases, with 10 bases spanning the gap. The CDR3 is 14 residues long. CDR1 and CDR2 (germline): SGHRS, YFSETQ. Written as DNA, the CDR3 is TGCGCCAGCAGCTTGGGGACAGACCGCTACGAGCAGTACTTC. It specifies CASSLGTDRYEQYF.

A remark on this clonotype: A read error may be the cause here, since a much bigger clone is one base away. The chain has TRBV19 and TRBJ2-3; 10 positions match TRBD2. Losses at the gene ends were 10 bases for V and 5 bases for J; bases not matched to a gene: 12. Germline V gene data show CDR1 as LNHDA and CDR2 as SQIVND (reference sequence). The CDR3 is made up of 15 amino acids. Here the CDR3 DNA reads TGTGCCACTAGAGGGCTAGCGGGGGATCGAGATACGCAGTATTTT. It is translated as CATRGLAGDRDTQYF.

This clonotype was detected many times. The chain carries TRBV6-1 and TRBJ1-1; TRBD1 matches 9 bases. Trimming took 6 bases from V and 3 from J; bases not matched to a gene: 17. The CDR3 contains 18 residues. Germline V gives CDR1 MNHNS, CDR2 SASEGT. The chain's CDR3 is CASRRPPGQGVWDTEAFF. CDR3 sequence (DNA): TGTGCCAGCAGAAGACCCCCGGGACAGGGTGTTTGGGACACTGAAGCTTTCTTT.

This clonotype has at least ten counts. CDR3 in DNA: TGTGCCAGCAGTCGGACAGGCCATGAAAAACTGTTTTTT. This translates into CASSRTGHEKLFF. The chain joins TRBV12-3 or TRBV12-4 to TRBJ1-4, with 7 bases lining up with TRBD1. The V gene end was trimmed by 5 bases and the J gene end by 6 bases; junction bases not matched to a gene: 3. This CDR3 spans 13 amino acids.

This clonotype showed up just a few times. The chain is built from TRBV6-2 or TRBV6-3 and TRBJ1-1; D is uncertain. This CDR3 spans 15 amino acids. Trimming removed 6 bases at V and 0 bases at J, with 14 bases between. From germline, CDR1 is MNHEY and CDR2 SVGEGT. The CDR3 bases are TGTGCCAGCAGCCGATTGACCCTCATGAACACTGAAGCTTTCTTT. Translation: CASSRLTLMNTEAFF.

The rearrangement uses TRBV2 and TRBJ2-7, with D maybe TRBD1 (5 bases). Trimming stripped 7 bases from V and 0 bases from J, with 13 bases between. CDR1 and CDR2 (germline): SNHLY, FYNNEI. The CDR3 runs to 14 residues. The DNA for the CDR3 is TGTGCCAGCATTAAGTACGGACACTCCTACGAGCAGTACTTC. This codes for CASIKYGHSYEQYF. The whole variable domain, remainder taken from reference TRBV2 and TRBJ2-7, is EPEVTQTPSHQVTQMGQEVILRCVPISNHLYFYWYRQILGQKVEFLVSFYNNEISEKSEIFDDQFSVERPDGSNFTLKIRSTKLEDSAMYFCASIKYGHSYEQYFGPGTRLTVT.

This clonotype was detected a few times. V gene TRBV10-3 combines with J gene TRBJ2-5; D is possibly TRBD1 or TRBD2 (5 bases each). CDR1 and CDR2 from the germline V gene are ENHRY and SYGVKD. This CDR3 has 14 amino acids. V was pared by 3 bases and J by 1 base, with 9 bases between. The CDR3 coding sequence is TGTGCCATCAGTGAATCGGGGACCCAAGAGACCCAGTACTTC. Translation: CAISESGTQETQYF.

This chain connects TRBV6-6 to TRBJ1-2; D is unresolved. Germline CDR1 MNHNY, CDR2 SVGAGI (reference sequence). The CDR3 consists of 14 residues. Trimming cost V 2 bases and J 5 bases, with 12 bases left between them. DNA for the CDR3: TGTGCCAGCAGTTACGGTGGCGGGCGGTATGGCTACACCTTC. Protein: CASSYGGGRYGYTF.

V gene TRBV11-2 combines with J gene TRBJ1-5; D gene ambiguous. Trimming removed 5 bases at V and 6 bases at J, with 11 bases between. Looked up from germline, CDR1 is SGHAT and CDR2 is FQNNGV. The CDR3 covers 13 residues. CDR3 region: CASSPGVCQPQHF. CDR3 DNA: TGTGCCAGCAGCCCCGGCGTGTGTCAGCCCCAGCATTTT.

J is TRBJ2-1 and V is TRBV29-1; D possibly uses TRBD1 or TRBD2 (6 bases each). The germline V gene has CDR1 SQVTM and CDR2 ANQGSEA. The CDR3 consists of 11 residues. With 6 bases removed from V and 6 bases from J, the gap between germline ends came to 9 bases. The CDR3 loop reads CSVQGLNEQFF. The CDR3 nucleotides read TGCAGCGTACAGGGACTCAATGAGCAGTTCTTC.

This clonotype was counted ten times or more. The rearrangement uses TRBV12-3 or TRBV12-4 and TRBJ1-2; TRBD1 agrees at 10 bases. CDR3 length: 16 amino acids. Trimming at V came to 6 bases and at J to 7 bases, leaving 14 bases not matched to a gene. DNA of the CDR3: TGTGCCAGCAGCCAAGCCCGACAGGGGGCGCTTGCTGGCTACACCTTC. This sequence encodes CASSQARQGALAGYTF.

This clonotype was seen at least ten times. The genes are TRBV7-2 and TRBJ2-3, with TRBD2 matching over 7 bases. Unmatched junction bases numbered 7, after V lost 5 bases and J lost 8 bases. CDR1 SGHTA and CDR2 FQGNSA come from the germline V gene. The CDR3 has 13 residues. The CDR3 DNA reads as TGTGCCAGCAGCGGACCCTGGGGGGGTACGCAGTATTTT. As protein: CASSGPWGGTQYF. The full variable domain, its missing parts supplied by reference TRBV7-2 and TRBJ2-3, is GAGVSQSPSNKVTEKGKDVELRCDPISGHTALYWYRQSLGQGLEFLIYFQGNSAPDKSGLPSDRFSAERTGGSVSTLTIQRTQQEDSAVYLCASSGPWGGTQYFGPGTRLTVL.

There are many counts of this clonotype. This rearrangement joins TRBV24-1 to TRBJ1-5; possibly TRBD1 for D (6 bases). The CDR3 covers 14 residues. The V gene lost 4 bases and the J gene lost 7 bases, with 13 bases spanning the gap. The germline V gene has CDR1 KGHDR and CDR2 SFDVKD. CDR3 sequence reads: CATSDDRLNQPQHF. The CDR3 nucleotides read TGTGCCACCAGTGACGACAGGCTCAACCAGCCCCAGCATTTT.

This chain links TRBV7-9 with TRBJ2-1, with D perhaps matching TRBD1 or TRBD2 (5 bases each). Germline-derived CDR1 and CDR2 are SEHNR and FQNEAQ (reference sequence). V was cut by 1 base and J by 8 bases, with 18 bases left in between. The length of the CDR3 is 16 residues. CDR3 residues: CASSLGPAGSHDEQFF. In nucleotides, the CDR3 is TGTGCCAGCAGCTTAGGGCCGGCAGGGAGCCATGATGAGCAGTTCTTC.

The chain carries TRBV19 and TRBJ1-1, with D possibly being TRBD1 (5 bases). CDR3 length: 13 amino acids. Germline lookup yields CDR1 LNHDA and CDR2 SQIVND (reference sequence). V dropped 9 bases and J dropped 1 base, with 12 bases sitting between them. The CDR3 is CARQDTPNTEAFF. In DNA, the CDR3 is TGTGCCAGACAGGACACCCCGAACACTGAAGCTTTCTTT.

This clonotype was seen only a few times. The chain employs TRBV7-8 and TRBJ2-7; D may correspond to TRBD1 or TRBD2 (6 bases each). V lost 1 base and J 2 bases, leaving 15 bases between the germline ends. CDR3 length: 16 residues. Germline V gene data show CDR1 as SGHVS and CDR2 as FQNEAQ. CDR3 sequence: CASSLGGGTYTYEQYF. In nucleotides, the CDR3 is TGTGCCAGCAGCTTAGGAGGGGGGACCTACACCTACGAGCAGTACTTC. Using reference TRBV7-8 and TRBJ2-7 for the parts outside the CDR3, the full variable domain is GAGVSQSPRYKVAKRGQDVALRCDPISGHVSLFWYQQALGQGPEFLTYFQNEAQLDKSGLPSDRFFAERPEGSVSTLKIQRTQQEDSAVYLCASSLGGGTYTYEQYFGPGTRLTVT.

The table lists this clonotype with a few counts. The chain employs TRBV6-1 and TRBJ2-2; no firm D call. The germline V gene has CDR1 MNHNS and CDR2 SASEGT. The CDR3 loop spans 13 amino acids. V was pared by 5 bases and J by 5 bases, with 9 bases between. The CDR3 DNA sequence: TGTGCCAGCAGTTACCAGTGGACCGGGGAGCTGTTTTTT. The encoded protein is CASSYQWTGELFF.

This clonotype was recorded at least ten times. The V gene is TRBV7-9, the J gene TRBJ2-3; a possible D gene is TRBD1 (6 bases). The length of the CDR3 is 17 residues. The germline gives CDR1 SEHNR, CDR2 FQNEAQ (reference sequence). Trimming removed 1 base at V and 2 bases at J, with 16 bases between. As DNA, the CDR3 is TGTGCCAGCAGCTTAGGCTCCAGGGGCGCCCACACAGATACGCAGTATTTT. It translates to CASSLGSRGAHTDTQYF.